This record concerns one TCR beta chain sequence. The data belong to a study of blood T cell repertoires in COVID-19. Whole-study context: The origin of the acute and convalescent COVID-19 samples was the United States, Italy and Spain. The analysed material was cDNA or gDNA that came from T cells, B-cell-depleted T cells, or PBMCs.

CDR3 size: 15 residues. V lost 2 bases and J 2 bases, leaving 9 bases between the germline ends. Germline V CDR1 and CDR2: KGHDR, SFDVKD. As handled by the study authors: Amplified reference gene primers provided the basis for estimating nucleated cell counts. TCRdb keeps only in-frame clones here, not all; method: immunoSEQ multiplex PCR. V, J and clone size are those of that table, while D and trimming were read from the DNA. The sample holds about 99,000 clones, about 80% seen once. Input material: peripheral blood. The TCR originated in a human donor in a cohort sampled during active or convalescent COVID-19. This chain links TRBV24-1 with TRBJ1-3; maybe TRBD1 (6 bases). The CDR3 bases are TGTGCCACCAGTGATTCGGGGGGGCCTGGAAACACCATATATTTT. Residues: CATSDSGGPGNTIYF.